A single sample is the source of the 10 T cell receptor beta chains below, sequenced in a study of blood T cell repertoires in COVID-19. The table came from immunoSEQ multiplex PCR; TCRdb's copy has only in-frame clones and leaves some out. The repertoire has 40,000 or so clones, about 85% of them found once; the top ten carry about 13%. Sequencing was done on a sample of peripheral blood. The source of these receptors is a human donor in a cohort sampled during active COVID-19.

This sequence joins TRBV2 and TRBJ2-5; 11 bases map to TRBD2. Germline lookup yields CDR1 SNHLY and CDR2 FYNNEI. The trim removed 7 bases at V and 2 bases at J, leaving 9 bases unmatched. CDR3 length: 16 amino acids. This CDR3 is CASTARLAGKQETQYF. In nucleotides, the CDR3 is TGTGCCAGCACCGCGAGACTAGCGGGGAAACAAGAGACCCAGTACTTC.

The genes are TRBV23-1 and TRBJ2-7, with 12 positions matching TRBD1. TRBV23-1 carries the ORF label, with uncertain function. With V trimmed by 7 bases and J by 4 bases, 8 bases remained unmatched. The CDR3 is made up of 15 amino acids. The CDR3 coding sequence is TGCGCCAGCACGCGGGACAGGGGGCGCGGGTACGAGCAGTACTTC. This codes for CASTRDRGRGYEQYF.

The chain links TRBV19 to TRBJ1-6; TRBD1 matches at 8 bases. The V gene's germline CDR1 is LNHDA and CDR2 SQIVND (reference sequence). The CDR3 totals 15 residues. The V and J ends lost 4 bases and 9 bases, in that order; junction bases with no gene match: 8. CDR3 in amino acids: CASSTGTGPSSPLHF. CDR3 bases: TGTGCCAGTAGTACCGGGACAGGACCCTCTTCACCCCTCCACTTT.

The chain couples TRBV19 to TRBJ1-1; D is perhaps TRBD1 (5 bases). The CDR3 has 15 amino acids. V lost 5 bases and J 6 bases, leaving 19 bases between the germline ends. From germline, CDR1 is LNHDA and CDR2 SQIVND (reference sequence). CDR3 sequence reads: CASSGGRGSRSEAFF. CDR3 DNA: TGTGCCAGTAGTGGAGGGAGGGGCTCCCGCTCTGAAGCTTTCTTT.

V is TRBV5-6 and J is TRBJ1-2; TRBD1 matches at 7 bases. Germline CDR1 SGHDT, CDR2 YYEEEE. The CDR3 is made up of 14 amino acids. J gave up 0 bases and V 4 bases, and 3 bases lay outside the gene matches. The DNA for the CDR3 is TGTGCCAGCAGCGTAACAGGGGCTAACTATGGCTACACCTTC. Its protein product is CASSVTGANYGYTF.

The V and J genes are TRBV2 and TRBJ2-6; 11 nucleotides align to TRBD2. V was clipped by 8 bases and J by 0 bases; unmatched bases: 9. This CDR3 is 18 amino acids long. The germline V gene encodes CDR1 SNHLY and CDR2 FYNNEI. CDR3 nucleotides: TGTGCCAGCCGTCTAGCGGGGGGCCCATCCTCTGGGGCCAACGTCCTGACTTTC. Amino acids: CASRLAGGPSSGANVLTF.

J is TRBJ1-1 and V is TRBV5-6; the match to TRBD1 covers 10 bases. Per the germline V gene, CDR1 is SGHDT and CDR2 is YYEEEE. V was clipped by 1 base and J by 4 bases; unmatched bases: 10. This CDR3 contains 17 residues. The CDR3 region is CASSLSGQGLSVTEAFF. CDR3 nucleotides: TGTGCCAGCAGCTTGTCGGGACAGGGGTTATCCGTCACTGAAGCTTTCTTT. The full variable domain, with the rest looked up from reference TRBV5-6 and TRBJ1-1, is DAGVTQSPTHLIKTRGQQVTLRCSPKSGHDTVSWYQQALGQGPQFIFQYYEEEERQRGNFPDRFSGHQFPNYSSELNVNALLLGDSALYLCASSLSGQGLSVTEAFFGQGTRLTVV.

The chain joins TRBV2 to TRBJ1-6; no clear D. The CDR3 has 13 residues. Germline CDR1 SNHLY, CDR2 FYNNEI. The V end lost 6 bases, the J end lost 13 bases, and 16 bases lay between the germline ends. CDR3 DNA sequence: TGTGCCAGCAGCCGACAAGCCACCTTCCCCCTCCACTTT. Encoded protein: CASSRQATFPLHF.

The chain's CDR3 is CATSSGASYEQYF. The DNA of the CDR3 is TGTGCCACCTCTAGCGGGGCATCCTACGAGCAGTACTTC. The chain employs TRBV12-3 or TRBV12-4 and TRBJ2-7, with TRBD2 matching 9 bases. Trimming removed 10 bases from V and 1 base from J; junction bases left unmatched: 5. The CDR3 is 13 residues long.

The gene calls are TRBV6-6 and TRBJ1-1, with a tentative D call TRBD1 (6 bases). V was cut by 0 bases and J by 0 bases, with 11 bases left in between. This CDR3 has 16 amino acids. Per the germline V gene, CDR1 is MNHNY and CDR2 is SVGAGI (reference sequence). The DNA for the CDR3 is TGTGCCAGCAGTTACTCCGGGACATCTATGAACACTGAAGCTTTCTTT. The encoded protein is CASSYSGTSMNTEAFF.